This T cell receptor beta chain appears in the sequencing data of a study of T cell repertoires in cytomegalovirus infection. TCRdb analysed the reads with MiXCR anew, one entry per CDR3 protein. The table lists 290,000 or so distinct CDR3 sequences, about 23% of them singletons. This CDR3 is built from 16 residues. V shed 6 bases, J shed 4 bases, and the junction held 10 bases outside the gene matches. Germline V gives CDR1 MDHEN, CDR2 SYDVKM. The sequence derives from a human donor in good health (CMV status not recorded). Some clones in this sample may be carry-over from other donors' samples. The gene calls are TRBV28 and TRBJ2-3, with TRBD2 matching over 10 bases. Material for sequencing was PBMCs. As DNA, the CDR3 is TGTGCCAGCAGGGGGGGGAGCGGGAGGGCCGCAGATACGCAGTATTTT. Amino acid sequence: CASRGGSGRAADTQYF.